This TCR beta chain appears in the sequencing data of a study of identical twins. A universal primer site was added by template switching, and unique molecular identifiers were carried by the cDNA. TCRdb re-called the 5' RACE reads with MiXCR, one entry per CDR3 protein. The repertoire consists of 350,000 to 450,000 distinct CDR3 sequences, with roughly 18% occurring once and the leading ten covering roughly an eighth. This clonotype was seen just once. This CDR3 contains 15 residues. V was shortened by 4 bases and J by 2 bases, with 12 bases between the two germline ends. CDR1 and CDR2 (germline): LGHNA, YNFKEQ.

This TCR was recovered from a man between 45 and 60 years old in good health. The J gene is TRBJ2-1, the V gene TRBV4-2; either TRBD1 or TRBD2 may fit D (5 bases each). The sequenced sample consisted of naive T cells sorted from blood. In nucleotides, the CDR3 is TGTGCCAGCAGCCTCGCCCCGGGACCCTACAATGAGCAGTTCTTC. Translating it yields CASSLAPGPYNEQFF.